This TCR beta chain stems from a study of vaccination effects on CD4 cells after COVID-19. Whole-study results and caveats: In the study, convalescent patients were few, and early post-infection timepoints were absent. Late post-vaccination, clones induced by infection and those induced by vaccine underwent marked clonal contraction.

The protocol was immunoSEQ multiplex PCR, while the TCRdb copy is restricted to in-frame clones and leaves out a portion. The profile shows 40,000 or so clones, 55% to 85% of them singletons. Germline V lookup: CDR1 SEHNR, CDR2 FQNEAQ (reference sequence). The CDR3 loop spans 16 amino acids. The V gene end was trimmed by 2 bases and the J gene end by 2 bases; junction bases not matched to a gene: 7. Researchers isolated CD4+ T cells once approximately eleven days of culture had elapsed. Two-dose vaccination with either BNT162b2 or mRNA-1273 was given to the participants. Previously uninfected by SARS-CoV-2, the vaccine recipients also showed negative nucleocapsid antibodies. On this clone: Its cognate antigen is unknown.

Sequences were derived from CD4+ T cells from PBMCs cultured without peptide, sampled after COVID-19 vaccination. The receptor's source is a human donor who received a COVID-19 vaccine. The chain combines TRBV7-9 with TRBJ2-3, with 7 bases fitting TRBD2. The CDR3 DNA sequence: TGTGCCAGCAGCTTAATCGGGAGGAGCGACACAGATACGCAGTATTTT. It translates to CASSLIGRSDTDTQYF.